The rows below give T cell receptor beta chains drawn from one sample of a study of blood T cell repertoires in COVID-19. Using immunoSEQ multiplex PCR, the repertoire was profiled, and TCRdb retains in-frame clones only, with some absent. The table lists about 150,000 clones, approximately 86% of them singletons. Sequenced sample: peripheral blood. The receptors derive from an older woman with active or convalescent COVID-19. The CDR3 runs from the conserved cysteine through the conserved F or W. D genes are given only for firm matches. The size field is filled for only some rows; it gives once, few, many or a size class.

NA | NA | TRBJ1-1 | TRBV12-3/TRBV12-4 | TGTGCCAGCAGTTTGTCGGGGGGAACTGAAGCTTTCTTT | CASSLSGGTEAFF
few | NA | TRBJ1-1 | TRBV7-9 | TGTGCCAGCAGCTTATTCCACGAGCAGGGGGAAGCTTTCTTT | CASSLFHEQGEAFF
once | NA | TRBJ2-2 | TRBV30 | TGTGCCTGGGTAGAAAACACCGGGGAGCTGTTTTTT | CAWVENTGELFF
NA | NA | TRBJ1-3 | TRBV11-2 | TGTGCCAGCACCTCTCATAGGAGCTCTGGAAACACCATATATTTT | CASTSHRSSGNTIYF
NA | NA | TRBJ1-6 | TRBV3-1/TRBV3-2 | TGTGCCAGCAGCCACTCCGGGACTATGGGTTCACCCCTCCACTTT | CASSHSGTMGSPLHF
NA | NA | TRBJ1-2 | TRBV4-3 | TGCGCCAGCAGCCAAGAACAACAGGGAGTTGGCTACACCTTC | CASSQEQQGVGYTF
NA | TRBD2 | TRBJ2-3 | TRBV4-3 | TGCGCCAGCAGCCCCGACGGTGGTCTAGCGGGGGGCACAGATACGCAGTATTTT | CASSPDGGLAGGTDTQYF
NA | TRBD1 | TRBJ1-4 | TRBV6-5 | TGTGCCAGCAGTTACGCGACAGGGGGCCCGGAAAAACTGTTTTTT | CASSYATGGPEKLFF
NA | TRBD1 | TRBJ2-3 | TRBV2 | TGTGCCAGCAGTGCACAGGGGTATGAAGATACGCAGTATTTT | CASSAQGYEDTQYF
NA | NA | TRBJ1-2 | TRBV5-1 | TGCGCCAGCAGCTTGGCGACAGCCAACTATGGCTACACCTTC | CASSLATANYGYTF